The 25 T cell receptor beta chains below come from one sample, sequenced in a study of blood T cell repertoires in COVID-19. Clones were read by immunoSEQ multiplex PCR, and TCRdb kept only the in-frame ones, dropping some. The profile shows about 230,000 clones, around 84% of them singletons. Specimen: PBMCs or T cells enriched from blood (not recorded which). The receptors were sampled from a young man who had recovered from COVID-19.

This clone showed up just a few times. The sample carries other DNA sequences with the same CDR3. The rearrangement links TRBV5-1 to TRBJ2-7; TRBD1 matches at 10 bases. The CDR3 runs 14 residues. V trimming: 3 bases; J trimming: 2 bases; junction bases outside the gene matches: 2. Per the germline V gene, CDR1 is SGHRS and CDR2 is YFSETQ. The CDR3 loop is CASSSGTGAYEQYF. The DNA of the CDR3 is TGCGCCAGCAGCTCCGGGACAGGGGCCTACGAGCAGTACTTC.

V usage is TRBV19 and J usage is TRBJ2-3, with 9 bases matching TRBD2. The CDR3 runs to 13 residues. The germline V gene encodes CDR1 LNHDA and CDR2 SQIVND (reference sequence). V gave up 10 bases and J gave up 1 base; unmatched junction bases: 3. DNA of the CDR3: TGTGCCACCCGGACTAGCGGCACAGATACGCAGTATTTT. Encoded protein: CATRTSGTDTQYF.

The gene calls are TRBV5-6 and TRBJ1-1; D perhaps matches TRBD1 (5 bases). V lost 3 bases and J lost 10, with 10 bases in between. The CDR3 extends over 11 amino acids. Germline values: CDR1 SGHDT, CDR2 YYEEEE. The CDR3 DNA reads as TGTGCCAGCAGCTCGGGGGTTGGAGCTTTCTTT. Amino acid sequence: CASSSGVGAFF.

The chain employs TRBV30 and TRBJ2-7; D perhaps matches TRBD1 (5 bases). The germline V and J ends were trimmed by 3 bases and 1 base, with 16 bases remaining between them. This CDR3 comprises 15 residues. Germline V CDR1 and CDR2: GTSNPN, SVGIG (reference sequence). The CDR3 coding sequence is TGTGCCTGGAGCGTTACAGGATTGGGGTCCTACGAGCAGTACTTC. Residues: CAWSVTGLGSYEQYF.

The J gene is TRBJ2-3, the V gene TRBV3-1 (or the pseudogene TRBV3-2), with D perhaps TRBD2 (6 bases). CDR3 length: 13 residues. The V and J ends lost 6 bases and 3 bases respectively, with 10 bases between them. Per germline, CDR1 LGHDT and CDR2 YNNKEL (reference sequence). Written as DNA, the CDR3 is TGTGCCAGCAGGGGAGGCGGGACAGATACGCAGTATTTT. Encoded protein: CASRGGGTDTQYF.

This chain uses TRBV28 with TRBJ2-7, with 10 bases lining up with TRBD2. The CDR3 sequence is 15 residues long. CDR1 is MDHEN, CDR2 SYDVKM, per germline. V gave up 5 bases and J gave up 0 bases; unmatched junction bases: 4. CDR3 loop: CASSLAGATSYEQYF. Written as DNA, the CDR3 is TGTGCCAGCAGTCTAGCGGGAGCTACCTCCTACGAGCAGTACTTC.

This clone came up once. The V and J genes are TRBV5-1 and TRBJ2-2, with 13 bases matching TRBD2. This CDR3 spans 17 amino acids. V was pared by 0 bases and J by 7 bases, with 6 bases of the junction left unmatched. Germline CDR1 reads SGHRS; CDR2 reads YFSETQ. CDR3 loop: CASSLVLAGGPGGELFF. Written as DNA, the CDR3 is TGCGCCAGCAGCTTGGTACTAGCGGGAGGGCCCGGCGGGGAGCTGTTTTTT.

This chain joins TRBV15 and TRBJ2-7, with 8 nucleotides matching TRBD2. Unmatched junction bases numbered 5, after V lost 0 bases and J lost 4 bases. Germline assignment: CDR1 LNHNV and CDR2 YYDKDF (reference sequence). This CDR3 has 15 amino acids. CDR3 protein: CATSRDRSGGYEQYF. The CDR3 DNA reads TGTGCCACCAGCAGAGATCGGAGCGGGGGTTACGAGCAGTACTTC.

The chain is built from TRBV29-1 and TRBJ2-5; D might be TRBD1 (6 bases). Germline CDR1 SQVTM, CDR2 ANQGSEA. Trimming took off 4 bases at V and 2 bases at J, with 11 bases between the two ends. The CDR3 extends over 13 amino acids. The CDR3 DNA sequence: TGCAGCGTTGCGGGGACAAGACAAGAGACCCAGTACTTC. Protein sequence: CSVAGTRQETQYF.

This rearrangement joins TRBV5-5 to TRBJ1-2; D is perhaps TRBD1 (5 bases). This CDR3 is built from 16 residues. Looked up from germline, CDR1 is SGHKS and CDR2 is YYEKEE (reference sequence). The V and J ends lost 5 bases and 0 bases respectively, with 17 bases between them. CDR3 residues: CASRPHDFRANYGYTF. CDR3 in DNA: TGTGCCAGCAGACCCCACGACTTCAGGGCTAACTATGGCTACACCTTC.

This sequence joins TRBV5-5 and TRBJ1-1; D is uncertain. Germline loops: CDR1 SGHKS, CDR2 YYEKEE (reference sequence). Trimming left V 0 bases short and J 0 bases short, with 9 bases between. There are 15 residues in the CDR3. The CDR3: CASSLVAGLNTEAFF. As DNA, the CDR3 is TGTGCCAGCAGCTTGGTTGCGGGCCTGAACACTGAAGCTTTCTTT. The full variable domain, rest sourced from reference TRBV5-5 and TRBJ1-1, is DAGVTQSPTHLIKTRGQQVTLRCSPISGHKSVSWYQQVLGQGPQFIFQYYEKEERGRGNFPDRFSARQFPNYSSELNVNALLLGDSALYLCASSLVAGLNTEAFFGQGTRLTVV.

The chain links TRBV30 to TRBJ1-1, with D tentatively TRBD1 (5 bases). V lost 3 bases and J lost 5, with 13 bases in between. This CDR3 spans 13 amino acids. Per the germline V gene, CDR1 is GTSNPN and CDR2 is SVGIG (reference sequence). In DNA form, the CDR3 reads TGTGCCTGGAGGGGGGACTCGAGGACTGAAGCTTTCTTT. It is translated as CAWRGDSRTEAFF.

The chain uses TRBV10-3 and TRBJ1-3; 7 bases agree with TRBD1. The CDR3 is made up of 13 amino acids. With 10 bases clipped from V and 4 bases from J, the junction kept 7 bases outside the gene matches. CDR1 is ENHRY and CDR2 is SYGVKD in the germline V gene. The CDR3 coding sequence is TGTGCCAAGTCCGAGACAGGGGGAAACACCATATATTTT. Its translation is CAKSETGGNTIYF.

This clone was picked up one time. The chain is built from TRBV6-5 and TRBJ2-1; 13 nucleotides match TRBD2. The CDR3 length is 14 residues. Germline trimming cut 6 bases from V and 8 bases from J; bases unmatched to any gene: 4. Germline CDR1 is MNHEY and CDR2 is SVGAGI. The CDR3 DNA reads as TGTGCCAGCAGCGGACTAGCGGGAGATGATGAGCAGTTCTTC. Protein: CASSGLAGDDEQFF.

This chain connects TRBV4-1 to TRBJ2-3; 8 bases are a match to TRBD2. V was clipped by 2 bases and J by 2 bases; unmatched bases: 6. Germline V gene data show CDR1 as MGHRA and CDR2 as YSYEKL. This CDR3 is 16 amino acids long. In nucleotides, the CDR3 is TGCGCCAGCAGCCAAATAGCGGGGTTCAACACAGATACGCAGTATTTT. It is translated as CASSQIAGFNTDTQYF.

The chain is built from TRBV5-8 and TRBJ2-1; D ambiguous. This CDR3 has 14 residues. Trimming cost V 7 bases and J 1 base, with 12 bases left between them. Germline V gene lookup returns CDR1 SGHTS and CDR2 YDEGEE. In DNA, the CDR3 is TGTGCCAGCGTCCTCTTTACTTCCTACAATGAGCAGTTCTTC. This gives the protein CASVLFTSYNEQFF.

The rearrangement links TRBV7-9 to TRBJ2-1; 13 positions match TRBD2. The CDR3 has 15 amino acids. Per the germline V gene, CDR1 is SEHNR and CDR2 is FQNEAQ (reference sequence). V lost 8 bases to trimming and J lost 7 bases; unmatched junction nucleotides: 8. This chain's CDR3 is CASRTSGRKRNEQFF. The DNA for the CDR3 is TGTGCCAGCCGGACTAGCGGGAGAAAACGGAATGAGCAGTTCTTC.

The chain is built from TRBV11-2 and TRBJ1-1; no clear D. There are 12 residues in the CDR3. The V gene lost 0 bases and the J gene lost 7 bases, with 6 bases spanning the gap. The germline CDR1 and CDR2 sequences are SGHAT and FQNNGV. The CDR3 bases are TGTGCCAGCAGCTTAGAGCGGATTGAAGCTTTCTTT. Amino acids: CASSLERIEAFF.

The CDR3 loop is CASSHRSGSSSFYNEQFF. CDR3 sequence (DNA): TGCGCCAGCAGCCATCGTAGCGGGAGTTCCTCCTTCTACAATGAGCAGTTCTTC. The chain carries TRBV5-1 and TRBJ2-1, with TRBD2 matching over 9 bases. Trimming took 4 bases from V and 3 from J; bases not matched to a gene: 14. Germline values: CDR1 SGHRS, CDR2 YFSETQ. The CDR3 sequence is 18 residues long.

This rearrangement joins TRBV19 to TRBJ2-7; no reliable D call. CDR3 length: 13 amino acids. The germline CDR1 and CDR2 sequences are LNHDA and SQIVND (reference sequence). V was shortened by 3 bases and J by 7 bases, with 13 bases between the two germline ends. The DNA for the CDR3 is TGTGCCAGTAGTATGGGCTACAGATTTGAGCAGTACTTC. It yields the protein CASSMGYRFEQYF.

This clone was found once. The chain has TRBV19 and TRBJ2-1, with TRBD2 matching 11 bases. Germline CDR1 reads LNHDA; CDR2 reads SQIVND (reference sequence). This CDR3 is built from 13 residues. J lost 10 bases, V lost 4 bases, and 3 bases had no gene match. The CDR3 coding sequence is TGTGCCAGTAGTACGCTAGCGGGAGGCGAGCAGTTCTTC. Amino acid sequence: CASSTLAGGEQFF.

This clone has more than one count but fewer than ten. The chain joins TRBV3-1 (or the pseudogene TRBV3-2) to TRBJ2-1, with 9 nucleotides matching TRBD1. CDR3 length: 14 amino acids. The V and J ends lost 4 bases and 5 bases, in that order; junction bases with no gene match: 3. CDR1 LGHDT and CDR2 YNNKEL come from the germline V gene (reference sequence). CDR3 DNA: TGTGCCAGCAGCCCCCGGGACAGGGACAATGAGCAGTTCTTC. Translating gives CASSPRDRDNEQFF.

This chain links TRBV12-2 with TRBJ1-1; TRBD1, the table's D call, lacks a check against the DNA. TRBV12-2 constitutes a pseudogene. The CDR3 spans 18 residues. Here the CDR3 DNA reads TGTGCAAGTCGCTTAGTGGACGTAGGAGGGGGCTTGAACACTGAAGCTTTCTTT. Protein product: CASRLVDVGGGLNTEAFF.

V is TRBV12-3 or TRBV12-4 and J is TRBJ1-1; no clear D gene. The V and J ends lost 6 bases and 3 bases respectively, with 8 bases between them. The CDR3 loop spans 12 amino acids. CDR3 sequence reads: CASSPGHTEAFF. The CDR3 region has the DNA TGTGCCAGCAGCCCGGGTCACACTGAAGCTTTCTTT.

This chain connects TRBV7-2 to TRBJ2-7, with D possibly TRBD1 on 5 matching bases. V shed 5 bases and J shed 6 bases, with 14 bases lying between them. CDR1 and CDR2 from the germline V gene are SGHTA and FQGNSA. The CDR3 consists of 13 residues. The CDR3 here is CASSPGLRVEQYF. The CDR3 DNA reads as TGTGCCAGCAGCCCTGGTCTCAGGGTCGAGCAGTACTTC.